This TCR beta chain was obtained from a study of CD8+ T cells in alopecia areata. RNA extraction was followed by reverse transcription into cDNA, which acted as the sequencing template. Some clones are missing from TCRdb's copy, which holds only in-frame ones; the method was immunoSEQ multiplex PCR. The sample includes under 250,000 clones, more than 55% of them seen just once. CD4+ and CD8+ T cells were sorted from PBMCs. Germline CDR1 is LGHNA and CDR2 is YNFKEQ. The CDR3 is made up of 16 amino acids. The germline V and J ends were trimmed by 4 bases and 3 bases, with 17 bases remaining between them.

The source material was CD8+ T cells sorted from blood. The source of this sequence is a human donor in good health. The gene calls are TRBV4-2 and TRBJ2-3; D uncertain. The CDR3 sequence is CASSPEEATQTDTQYF. The CDR3 DNA is TGTGCCAGCAGCCCCGAAGAAGCGACGCAGACAGATACGCAGTATTTT.